This T cell receptor (beta chain) appears in the sequencing data of a study of cytomegalovirus exposure and HLA in healthy donors. To note about this clone: Its target is unknown.

The study drew the donors from its approximately 110-subject validation cohort, separate from the roughly 700-subject first cohort. Germline CDR1 reads LGHNA; CDR2 reads YSLEER. V lost 0 bases and J lost 5; bases outside the gene matches: 8. The CDR3 covers 16 residues. Produced via immunoSEQ multiplex PCR; TCRdb's table is partial and in-frame only. The repertoire holds 78,000 or so clones, with around 94% as singletons. Study findings and constraints: Cytomegalovirus-associated status was assigned to 150 to 200 TCR beta chains. Rare TCR sequences dominated, though some public TCRs recurred in many donors.

The source is a woman aged 18-29 years in good health and CMV-seropositive. The chain combines TRBV4-3 with TRBJ2-3, with 7 nucleotides matching TRBD2. Sequences were obtained from PBMCs. The CDR3 reads CASSQDFSGPRDTQYF. CDR3 nucleotide sequence: TGCGCCAGCAGCCAAGACTTTAGCGGGCCGAGAGATACGCAGTATTTT.